A selection of T cell receptor beta chains follows, all from one sample in a study of blood T cell repertoires in COVID-19. Profiled with immunoSEQ multiplex PCR; TCRdb holds only in-frame clones, not every one. The repertoire holds under 250,000 clones, with around 83% as singletons. The material sequenced was peripheral blood. Receptors were obtained from a man younger than 45 who had recovered from COVID-19. The CDR3 runs from the conserved cysteine through the conserved F or W. The D gene is left open where the match is weak. Clone size appears in some rows only: once, few, many, or a class for an expanded clone.

v_gene	j_gene	d_gene	abundance	CDR3aa	CDR3nt
TRBV6-4	TRBJ1-4	-	once	CASSPGGQDTEKLFF	TGTGCCAGCAGCCCCGGGGGGCAGGACACTGAAAAACTGTTTTTT
TRBV5-5	TRBJ1-4	-	-	CASSLGSLEKLFF	TGTGCCAGCAGCTTGGGTTCACTTGAAAAACTGTTTTTT
TRBV7-9	TRBJ2-7	-	once	CASSLAARYEQYF	TGTGCCAGCAGCTTAGCAGCGCGGTACGAGCAGTACTTC
TRBV7-9	TRBJ2-5	-	-	CASSLELARETQYF	TGTGCCAGCAGCTTAGAACTGGCTAGAGAGACCCAGTACTTC
TRBV6-5	TRBJ1-2	TRBD1	-	CASSYGTGMGYTF	TGTGCCAGCAGTTACGGGACAGGGATGGGCTACACCTTC
TRBV19	TRBJ2-4	-	-	CASSIEGRGGNIQYF	TGTGCCAGTAGTATAGAGGGCAGGGGAGGGAACATTCAGTACTTC
TRBV5-6	TRBJ2-7	TRBD1	once	CASSLPGQGTAYEQYF	TGTGCCAGCAGCCTACCGGGACAGGGAACCGCCTACGAGCAGTACTTC
TRBV6-1	TRBJ1-4	-	few	CASSEARQGLGNEKLFF	TGTGCCAGCAGTGAAGCGCGGCAGGGGTTGGGGAATGAAAAACTGTTTTTT
TRBV28	TRBJ1-3	-	-	CASHSGNTIYF	TGTGCCAGTCACAGTGGAAACACCATATATTTT
TRBV9	TRBJ2-6	-	-	CASSVDGLTDFSGANVLTF	TGTGCCAGCAGCGTAGACGGCCTGACTGACTTCTCTGGGGCCAACGTCCTGACTTTC
TRBV7-9	TRBJ2-4	-	-	CASSAQADLLAKNIQYF	TGTGCCAGCAGCGCCCAGGCAGATCTGCTAGCCAAAAACATTCAGTACTTC
TRBV19	TRBJ2-3	TRBD2	-	CASSNLAGSDTQYF	TGTGCCAGTAGTAACCTAGCGGGGTCAGATACGCAGTATTTT
TRBV18	TRBJ1-1	TRBD1	-	CASSPQDRVGTEAFF	TGTGCCAGCTCACCCCAGGACAGGGTTGGAACTGAAGCTTTCTTT
TRBV18	TRBJ2-5	TRBD2	few	CASSPDSGGQETQYF	TGTGCCAGCTCACCTGATAGCGGGGGCCAAGAGACCCAGTACTTC
TRBV6-5	TRBJ2-3	TRBD1	-	CASSSGQFTDTQYF	TGTGCCAGCAGTTCGGGACAGTTCACAGATACGCAGTATTTT
TRBV27	TRBJ2-3	-	-	CASSFTSGADTQYF	TGTGCCAGCAGTTTCACCTCAGGGGCCGATACGCAGTATTTT
TRBV11-1	TRBJ2-1	-	-	CASSLAPPAREQFF	TGTGCCAGCAGCTTAGCGCCCCCGGCCAGGGAGCAGTTCTTC
TRBV12-3/TRBV12-4	TRBJ2-2	-	-	CASVSTNTGELFF	TGTGCCAGCGTATCTACGAACACCGGGGAGCTGTTTTTT
TRBV5-6	TRBJ2-7	-	-	CASSRAGAAGYEQYF	TGTGCCAGCAGCCGAGCGGGCGCAGCCGGCTACGAGCAGTACTTC
TRBV19	TRBJ2-7	-	-	CATKRAGAEYEQYF	TGTGCCACCAAAAGGGCGGGGGCTGAATACGAGCAGTACTTC
TRBV28	TRBJ2-5	TRBD1	few	CASTQDRGSTQYF	TGTGCCAGCACTCAGGACAGGGGTAGTACCCAGTACTTC
TRBV2	TRBJ2-2	TRBD2	-	CASLELAGTGELFF	TGTGCCAGCTTGGAACTAGCGGGCACCGGGGAGCTGTTTTTT
TRBV4-1	TRBJ2-1	TRBD2	-	CASSQDTLAGGRIYEQFF	TGCGCCAGCAGCCAAGATACCCTAGCGGGGGGGAGGATATATGAGCAGTTCTTC
TRBV2	TRBJ2-3	TRBD2	few	CASRDPSGGFDTQYF	TGTGCCAGCAGGGACCCTAGCGGGGGTTTTGATACGCAGTATTTT
TRBV5-8	TRBJ1-1	TRBD1	-	CASSWGQVNTEAFF	TGTGCCAGCAGCTGGGGACAGGTGAACACTGAAGCTTTCTTT
TRBV7-9	TRBJ2-7	-	-	CASTPWTDSSYEQYF	TGTGCCAGCACCCCTTGGACAGATTCCTCCTACGAGCAGTACTTC
TRBV18	TRBJ1-1	TRBD1	-	CASSREGTGATEAFF	TGTGCCAGCTCAAGGGAAGGCACAGGGGCCACTGAAGCTTTCTTT
TRBV7-8	TRBJ1-5	-	-	CASSSRRDQPQHF	TGTGCCAGCAGCTCTCGACGGGATCAGCCCCAGCATTTT
TRBV5-1	TRBJ2-2	TRBD1	once	CASSLRTGSTGELFF	TGCGCCAGCAGCCTTAGGACAGGGAGCACCGGGGAGCTGTTTTTT
TRBV27	TRBJ2-5	-	few	CASSPRKGETQYF	TGTGCCAGCAGTCCCCGAAAGGGGGAGACCCAGTACTTC
TRBV7-9	TRBJ1-2	TRBD1	-	CASSQGQGDGYTF	TGTGCCAGCAGTCAAGGACAGGGCGATGGCTACACCTTC
TRBV5-1	TRBJ1-2	-	-	CASSPDRNNYGYTF	TGCGCCAGCAGCCCTGACAGGAATAACTATGGCTACACCTTC
TRBV4-1	TRBJ2-3	-	-	CASSPLAVAGTDTQYF	TGCGCCAGCAGCCCTTTAGCGGTGGCGGGCACAGATACGCAGTATTTT
TRBV5-6	TRBJ1-5	TRBD1	-	CASSQGQNNQPQHF	TGTGCCAGCAGCCAGGGACAGAACAATCAGCCCCAGCATTTT
TRBV7-3	TRBJ2-1	TRBD2	medium-sized	CASSLSSGGASSYNEQFF	TGTGCCAGCAGCTTAAGTAGCGGGGGGGCCTCCTCCTACAATGAGCAGTTCTTC
TRBV4-1	TRBJ1-1	TRBD1	-	CASSTDRASTEAFF	TGCGCCAGCAGCACCGACAGGGCGTCGACTGAAGCTTTCTTT
TRBV30	TRBJ2-1	-	-	CAPRRSEQFF	TGTGCCCCGAGGAGGAGTGAGCAGTTCTTC
TRBV19	TRBJ1-1	TRBD1	-	CASSRRQGNTEAFF	TGTGCCAGTAGTAGGCGACAGGGGAACACTGAAGCTTTCTTT
TRBV28	TRBJ1-5	TRBD1	many	CASSTTGEAQPQHF	TGTGCCAGCAGTACCACAGGGGAAGCACAGCCCCAGCATTTT
TRBV2	TRBJ2-4	TRBD2	-	CASGTSGGNYIQYF	TGTGCCAGCGGGACTAGCGGGGGAAATTACATTCAGTACTTC
TRBV2	TRBJ1-1	-	few	CASSRRGGTEAFF	TGTGCCAGCAGCCGGCGGGGCGGCACTGAAGCTTTCTTT
TRBV2	TRBJ1-1	TRBD1	-	CASPTGVNTEAFF	TGTGCCAGCCCGACAGGGGTAAACACTGAAGCTTTCTTT
TRBV10-2	TRBJ2-1	TRBD2	once	CASSLAGGNYNEQFF	TGCGCCAGCAGCCTAGCGGGGGGAAATTACAATGAGCAGTTCTTC
TRBV7-3	TRBJ2-2	TRBD1	-	CASSLTGGTGELFF	TGTGCCAGCAGCTTGACAGGGGGCACCGGGGAGCTGTTTTTT
TRBV13	TRBJ1-6	-	-	CASSPSGSSYNSPLHF	TGTGCCAGCAGCCCCAGTGGGAGCTCCTATAATTCACCCCTCCACTTT
TRBV11-2	TRBJ2-5	-	-	CASSPTRGLPHRAQYF	TGTGCCAGCAGCCCGACACGCGGGTTACCCCATCGGGCCCAGTACTTC
TRBV11-2	TRBJ2-1	TRBD2	-	CASSHINRGGSLQFF	TGTGCCAGCAGCCACATTAACCGGGGGGGAAGTTTGCAGTTCTTC
TRBV27	TRBJ2-7	TRBD1	once	CASSPEGDRAHYEQYF	TGTGCCAGCAGTCCAGAAGGGGACAGGGCTCATTACGAGCAGTACTTC
TRBV6-5	TRBJ1-2	-	-	CASTTGPTNYGYTF	TGTGCCAGCACCACAGGGCCGACTAACTATGGCTACACCTTC
TRBV27	TRBJ2-2	-	-	CASSFDTGTGELFF	TGTGCCAGCAGTTTTGACACCGGCACCGGGGAGCTGTTTTTT
TRBV6-2/TRBV6-3	TRBJ1-3	-	-	CASSPFRQSSGNTIYF	TGTGCCAGCAGCCCTTTTCGACAGAGCTCTGGAAACACCATATATTTT
TRBV3-1/TRBV3-2	TRBJ2-5	-	once	CASSQAGEETQYF	TGTGCCAGCAGCCAAGCGGGGGAAGAGACCCAGTACTTC
TRBV6-5	TRBJ1-1	-	-	CASGQGGNTEAFF	TGTGCCAGCGGTCAGGGTGGCAACACTGAAGCTTTCTTT
TRBV7-8	TRBJ2-4	TRBD1	once	CASSLRARGHIQYF	TGTGCCAGCAGCTTACGGGCCAGGGGGCACATTCAGTACTTC
TRBV19	TRBJ2-3	TRBD2	-	CASSTTSGGAPDTQYF	TGTGCCAGTAGTACCACTAGCGGGGGGGCGCCAGATACGCAGTATTTT
TRBV29-1	TRBJ1-4	-	-	CSVAGFNEKLFF	TGCAGCGTTGCGGGGTTTAATGAAAAACTGTTTTTT
TRBV25-1	TRBJ2-3	TRBD2	-	CASSESYSGGADTQYF	TGTGCCAGCAGTGAATCGTATAGCGGGGGGGCGGATACGCAGTATTTT
TRBV6-1	TRBJ1-6	-	once	CASSESSFNSPLHF	TGTGCCAGCAGTGAAAGCTCTTTTAATTCACCCCTCCACTTT
TRBV14	TRBJ1-1	TRBD1	few	CASSQQGARTEAFF	TGTGCCAGCAGCCAGCAGGGGGCGAGGACTGAAGCTTTCTTT